A single sample is the source of the 8 T cell receptor beta chains below, sequenced in a study of read filtering for tumor transcriptome and immune sequencing. Molecular barcoded adaptors covering alpha/delta and beta/gamma chains were used on 400 ng RNA. TCRdb ran MiXCR on the reads and lists one entry per CDR3 protein. The sample includes 60,000 or so distinct CDR3 sequences, approximately 18% seen only once; the top ten take about a tenth. The sequenced sample consisted of a population of CD138-negative cells sorted from bone marrow. The receptor source for this set is a donor at least 40 years old with multiple myeloma.

This clonotype was recorded many times. The rearrangement joins TRBV5-5 to TRBJ2-7; D remains unclear. Germline assignment: CDR1 SGHKS and CDR2 YYEKEE (reference sequence). This CDR3 contains 14 residues. V was trimmed by 1 base and J by 3 bases, leaving 11 bases between them. CDR3 bases: TGTGCCAGCAGCTTGACCGCTGCAAACTACGAGCAGTACTTC. Translation: CASSLTAANYEQYF.

For this clonotype: A read error may produce the germline difference seen at one junction end. The rearrangement joins TRBV4-1 to TRBJ2-1, with D perhaps assigned TRBD1 or TRBD2 (5 bases each). This CDR3 has 16 amino acids. CDR1 and CDR2 from the germline V gene are MGHRA and YSYEKL. The CDR3 sequence is CASSQGYGGPEGERFF. The DNA of the CDR3 is TGCGCCAGCAGCCAAGGTTATGGGGGACCAGAAGGTGAGCGGTTCTTC.

This clonotype was counted only a few times. One base away lies a much larger clone, so this may be a sequencing read error. Lacking the conserved final phenylalanine or tryptophan, this CDR3 likely reflects a read error. The chain recombines TRBV20-1 with TRBJ2-3, with D perhaps TRBD2 (5 bases). The ends were cut back, 7 bases at V and 4 bases at J, with 12 bases in the middle. The CDR3 has 12 residues. Germline V gives CDR1 DFQATT, CDR2 SNEGSKA (reference sequence). CDR3 nucleotides: TGCAGTGTACGGGGAGATGCAGATACGCAGTATTCT. It translates to CSVRGDADTQYS.

This clonotype showed up many times. The genes are TRBV5-5 and TRBJ2-7; possibly TRBD1 for D (6 bases). Germline V lookup: CDR1 SGHKS, CDR2 YYEKEE (reference sequence). CDR3 length: 15 residues. V lost 2 bases and J 3 bases, leaving 15 bases between the germline ends. This CDR3 is CASSFRRGSGYEQYF. As DNA, the CDR3 is TGTGCCAGCAGCTTTCGAAGGGGGTCGGGCTACGAGCAGTACTTC.

Ten or more counts support this clonotype. This rearrangement joins TRBV10-3 to TRBJ1-1; TRBD1 might be the D (6 bases). This CDR3 has 13 amino acids. Germline CDR1 reads ENHRY; CDR2 reads SYGVKD. The V end lost 5 bases, the J end lost 1 base, and 8 bases lay between the germline ends. The CDR3 sequence is CAISPGQNTEAFF. CDR3 DNA: TGTGCCATCAGTCCGGGACAGAACACTGAAGCTTTCTTT.

The table lists this clonotype with a few counts. It may be a read error: a sequence one base away is much more abundant. The genes are TRBV12-3 or TRBV12-4 and TRBJ2-3; TRBD2 agrees at 10 bases. V lost 5 bases to trimming and J lost 5 bases; unmatched junction nucleotides: 13. The CDR3 extends over 17 amino acids. CDR3 nucleotide sequence: TGTGCCAGCAGTCACCCGACTAATAGCGGGGGGAAAGATACGCAGTATTTT. This encodes CASSHPTNSGGKDTQYF.

This clonotype was recorded at least ten times. This CDR3 reads CATQAWGTGELFF. The DNA for the CDR3 is TGTGCCACACAAGCTTGGGGGACCGGGGAGCTGTTTTTT. The gene calls are TRBV24-1 and TRBJ2-2, with D perhaps being TRBD1 or TRBD2 (5 bases each). Between the trimmed V and J ends, which lost 10 bases and 5 bases, there was a span of 13 bases. This CDR3 contains 13 residues. From germline, CDR1 is KGHDR and CDR2 SFDVKD.

This clonotype has just a few counts. The chain combines TRBV30 with TRBJ1-2, with D perhaps TRBD1 (6 bases). This CDR3 has 14 amino acids. Per germline, CDR1 GTSNPN and CDR2 SVGIG (reference sequence). Here the CDR3 DNA reads TGTGCATATAGGGCAGGGGACTTTAACTATGGCTACACCTTC. This sequence encodes CAYRAGDFNYGYTF.